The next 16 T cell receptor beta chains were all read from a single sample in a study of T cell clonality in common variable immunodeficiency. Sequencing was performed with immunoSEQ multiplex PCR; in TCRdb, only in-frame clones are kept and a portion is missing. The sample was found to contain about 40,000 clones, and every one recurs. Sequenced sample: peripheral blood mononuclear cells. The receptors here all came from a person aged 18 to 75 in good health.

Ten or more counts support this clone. The sequenced part of the CDR3 DNA is TGCAGTGCTTGGAATTGGCAGGATCAAATCAATGAG. Encoded protein: CSAWNWQDQINE. The CDR3 reads in full as CSAWNWQDQINEQFF. This sequence joins TRBV20-1 and TRBJ2-1; the D is unclear. The read comes to an end 3 residues before the CDR3 does, leaving the germline J gene to fill in the end. The CDR3 sequence is 15 residues long. Germline CDR1 is DFQATT and CDR2 is SNEGSKA (reference sequence). The ends were cut back, 5 bases at V and 6 bases at J, with 20 bases in the middle.

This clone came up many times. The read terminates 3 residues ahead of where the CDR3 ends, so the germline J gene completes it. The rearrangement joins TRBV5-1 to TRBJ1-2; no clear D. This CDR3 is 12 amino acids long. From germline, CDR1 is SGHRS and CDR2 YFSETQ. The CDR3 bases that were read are TGCGCCAGCAGCTTGGACGGTCGGGGC. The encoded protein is CASSLDGRG. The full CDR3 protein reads CASSLDGRGYTF.

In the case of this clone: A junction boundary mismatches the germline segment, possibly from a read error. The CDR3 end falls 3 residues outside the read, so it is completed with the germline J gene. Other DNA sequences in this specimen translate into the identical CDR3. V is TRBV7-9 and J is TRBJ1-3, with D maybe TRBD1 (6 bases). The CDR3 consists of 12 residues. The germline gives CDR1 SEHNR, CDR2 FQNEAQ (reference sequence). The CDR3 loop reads CASSLIGDTIYF. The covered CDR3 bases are TGTGCCAGCAGCTTAATCGGGGACACG.

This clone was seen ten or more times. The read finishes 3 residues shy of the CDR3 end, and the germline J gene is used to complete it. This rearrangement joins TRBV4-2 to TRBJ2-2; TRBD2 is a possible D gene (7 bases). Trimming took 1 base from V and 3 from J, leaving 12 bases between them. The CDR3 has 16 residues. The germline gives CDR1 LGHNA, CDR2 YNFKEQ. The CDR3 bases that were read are TGTGCCAGCAGCCAAGGTGGGGGGGCCCACACCGGGGAG. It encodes CASSQGGGAHTGE. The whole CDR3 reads CASSQGGGAHTGELFF.

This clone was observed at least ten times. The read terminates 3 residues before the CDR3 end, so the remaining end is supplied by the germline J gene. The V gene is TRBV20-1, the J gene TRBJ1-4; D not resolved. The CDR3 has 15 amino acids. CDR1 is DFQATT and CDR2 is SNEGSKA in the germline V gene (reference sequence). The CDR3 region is CSAPGWSSYNSPLFF. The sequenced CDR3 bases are TGCAGTGCACCGGGTTGGAGCTCCTATAATTCACCA.

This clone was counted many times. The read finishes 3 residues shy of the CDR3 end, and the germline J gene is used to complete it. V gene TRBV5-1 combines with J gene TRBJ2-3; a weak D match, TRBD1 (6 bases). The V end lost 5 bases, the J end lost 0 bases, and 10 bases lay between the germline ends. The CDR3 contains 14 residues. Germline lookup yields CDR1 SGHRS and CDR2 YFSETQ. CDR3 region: CASRPDSSTDTQYF. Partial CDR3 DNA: TGCGCCAGCAGACCGGACAGTAGCACAGATACG.

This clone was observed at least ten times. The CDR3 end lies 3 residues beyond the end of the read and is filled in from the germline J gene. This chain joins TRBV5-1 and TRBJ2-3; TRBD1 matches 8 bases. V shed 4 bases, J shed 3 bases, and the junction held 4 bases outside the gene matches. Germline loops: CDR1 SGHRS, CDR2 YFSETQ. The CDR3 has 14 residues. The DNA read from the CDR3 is TGCGCCAGCAGCCCTAGGACAGGGACAGATACG. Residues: CASSPRTGTDT. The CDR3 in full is CASSPRTGTDTQYF.

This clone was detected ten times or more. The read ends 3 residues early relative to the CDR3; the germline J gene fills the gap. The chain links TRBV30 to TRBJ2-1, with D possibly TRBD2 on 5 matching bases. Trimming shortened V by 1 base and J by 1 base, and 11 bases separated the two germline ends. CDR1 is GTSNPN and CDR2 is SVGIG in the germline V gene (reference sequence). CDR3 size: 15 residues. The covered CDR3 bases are TGTGCCTGGAGTGCTCCGAGAGGGTCCTACAATGAG. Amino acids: CAWSAPRGSYNE. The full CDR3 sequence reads CAWSAPRGSYNEQFF. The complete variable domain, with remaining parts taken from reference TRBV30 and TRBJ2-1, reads SQTIHQWPATLVQPVGSPLSLECTVEGTSNPNLYWYRQAAGRGLQLLFYSVGIGQISSEVPQNLSASRPQDRQFILSSKKLLLSDSGFYLCAWSAPRGSYNEQFFGPGTRLTVL.

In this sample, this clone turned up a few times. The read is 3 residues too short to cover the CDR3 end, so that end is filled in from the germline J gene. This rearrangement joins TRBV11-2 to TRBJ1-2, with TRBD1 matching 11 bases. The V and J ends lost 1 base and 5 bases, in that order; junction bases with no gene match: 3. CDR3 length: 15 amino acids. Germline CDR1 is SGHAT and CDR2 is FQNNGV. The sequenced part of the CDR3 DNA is TGTGCCAGCAGCTTAGGGACAGGGGGCTGGTATGGC. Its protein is CASSLGTGGWYG. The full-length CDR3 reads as CASSLGTGGWYGYTF.

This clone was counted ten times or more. This CDR3 reads CASSPPERGRGYTF. Partial CDR3 DNA: TGTGCCAGCTCACCCCCTGAGAGGGGGCGAGGC. The chain employs TRBV18 and TRBJ1-2, with 7 bases aligning to TRBD1. The read finishes 3 residues shy of the CDR3 end, and the germline J gene is used to complete it. Germline V CDR1 and CDR2: KGHSH, LQKENI. The CDR3 length is 14 residues. Full variable domain (remainder filled in from reference TRBV18 and TRBJ1-2): NAGVMQNPRHLVRRRGQEARLRCSPMKGHSHVYWYRQLPEEGLKFMVYLQKENIIDESGMPKERFSAEFPKEGPSILRIQQVVRGDSAAYFCASSPPERGRGYTFGSGTRLTVV.

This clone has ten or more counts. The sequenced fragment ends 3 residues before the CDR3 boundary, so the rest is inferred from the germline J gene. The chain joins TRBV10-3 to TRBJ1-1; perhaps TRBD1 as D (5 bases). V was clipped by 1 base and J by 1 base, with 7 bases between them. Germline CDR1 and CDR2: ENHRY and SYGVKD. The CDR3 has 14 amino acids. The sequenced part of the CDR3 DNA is TGTGCCATCAGTGAGTGGGGGGGGAACACTGAA. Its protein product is CAISEWGGNTE. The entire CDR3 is CAISEWGGNTEAFF.

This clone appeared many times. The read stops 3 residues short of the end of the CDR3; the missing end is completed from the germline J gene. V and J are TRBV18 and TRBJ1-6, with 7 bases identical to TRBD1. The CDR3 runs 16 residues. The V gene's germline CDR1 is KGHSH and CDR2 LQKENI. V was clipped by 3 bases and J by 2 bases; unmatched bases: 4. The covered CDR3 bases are TGTGCCAGCTCACCCTCGACAGGGACCTATAATTCACCC. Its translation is CASSPSTGTYNSP. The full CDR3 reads CASSPSTGTYNSPLHF.

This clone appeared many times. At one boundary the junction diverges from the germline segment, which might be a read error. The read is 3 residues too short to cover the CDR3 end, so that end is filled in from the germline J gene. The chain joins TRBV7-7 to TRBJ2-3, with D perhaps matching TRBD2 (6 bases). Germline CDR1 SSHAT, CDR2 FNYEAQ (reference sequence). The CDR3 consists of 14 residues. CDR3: CASSPGTSTDTQYF. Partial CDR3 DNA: TGTGCTAGCAGCCCGGGGACTAGCACAGATACG.

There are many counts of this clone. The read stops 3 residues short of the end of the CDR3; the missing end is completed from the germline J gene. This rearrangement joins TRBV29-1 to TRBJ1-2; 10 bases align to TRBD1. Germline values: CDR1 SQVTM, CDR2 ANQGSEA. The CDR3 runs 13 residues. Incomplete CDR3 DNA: TGCAGCGTAGAGGACAGGGGGTTCCAGGGC. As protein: CSVEDRGFQG. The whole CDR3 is CSVEDRGFQGYTF.

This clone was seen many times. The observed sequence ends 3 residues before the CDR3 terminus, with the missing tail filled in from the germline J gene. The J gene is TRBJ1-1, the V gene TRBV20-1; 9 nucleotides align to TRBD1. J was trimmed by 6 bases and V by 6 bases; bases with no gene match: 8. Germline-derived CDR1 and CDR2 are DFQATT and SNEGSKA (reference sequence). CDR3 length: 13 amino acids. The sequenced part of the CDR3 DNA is TGCAGTGCAGGGGACAGGGTTTATCCTGAA. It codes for CSAGDRVYPE. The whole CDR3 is CSAGDRVYPEAFF.

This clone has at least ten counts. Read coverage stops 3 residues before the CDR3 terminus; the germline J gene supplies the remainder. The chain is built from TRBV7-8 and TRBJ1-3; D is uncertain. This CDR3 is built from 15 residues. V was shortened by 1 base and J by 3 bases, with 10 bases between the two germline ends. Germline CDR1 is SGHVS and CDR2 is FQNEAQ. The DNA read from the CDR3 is TGTGCCAGCAGCTTAGGACTGTCAGATGGAAACACC. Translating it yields CASSLGLSDGNT. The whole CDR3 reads CASSLGLSDGNTIYF.